These T cell receptor beta chains were read from a single sample in a study of blood T cells in healthy people across ages. Each CDR3 protein gets one entry after TCRdb re-called the 5' RACE reads with MiXCR. The data show 800,000 to 950,000 distinct CDR3 sequences, with roughly 52% seen just once and 10% to 15% held by the top ten. The sequenced sample consisted of blood. The source of these receptors is a man aged 25-45 years in good health. The CDR3 runs from the conserved cysteine through the conserved F or W. The D gene is left open where the match is weak. Size tells how often a clone was seen (once, few, many) or the class of an expanded clone, and some rows leave it out.

v_gene	j_gene	abundance	d_gene	CDR3nt	CDR3aa
TRBV6-1	TRBJ2-3	few	TRBD2	TGTGCCAGCAGCTACGGGACTACTAGCACAGATACGCAGTATTTT	CASSYGTTSTDTQYF
TRBV4-2	TRBJ2-1	many	TRBD2	TGTGCCAGCAGCATTCTAGCGGGAGGAGTTAATGAGCAGTTCTTC	CASSILAGGVNEQFF
TRBV6-6	TRBJ2-4	few	NA	TGTGCCAGCGGACGACCAAAAAACATTCAGTACTTC	CASGRPKNIQYF
TRBV29-1	TRBJ1-3	NA	NA	TGCAGCGTTTGGCAGACAAGCAGCTCTGGAAACACCATATATTTT	CSVWQTSSSGNTIYF
TRBV7-9	TRBJ2-7	NA	NA	TGTGCCAGCAGCTCCGGACAGGGAGGGATCAATGAGCAGTACTTC	CASSSGQGGINEQYF
TRBV20-1	TRBJ1-5	few	NA	TGCTCACTTGTCAGGGAAAGGAACAATCAGCCCCAGCATTTT	CSLVRERNNQPQHF
TRBV6-5	TRBJ2-7	once	TRBD1	TGTGCCAGCAGTTACTCGGGACAGGGCGGGGAGGCCCAGTACTTC	CASSYSGQGGEAQYF
TRBV9	TRBJ2-3	once	TRBD2	TGTGCCAGCAAATCGGGGGGATTTACAGAGACGCAGTATTTT	CASKSGGFTETQYF
TRBV29-1	TRBJ1-1	once	NA	TGCAGCGGGGGCAGCTTCCCTGAAGCTTTCTTT	CSGGSFPEAFF
TRBV20-1	TRBJ1-6	NA	NA	TGCAGTGCTAGGAATCCAGGGCTAGGTAATTCACCCCTCCACTTT	CSARNPGLGNSPLHF
TRBV5-1	TRBJ1-4	NA	TRBD1	TGCGCCAGCAGCGTGGGACAGGGAACGGCTAATGAAAAACTGTTTTTT	CASSVGQGTANEKLFF
TRBV20-1	TRBJ2-4	NA	TRBD2	TGCAGTGCTAGAGGCCTAGCGGGGGGATCGTCCAAAAACATTCAGTACTTC	CSARGLAGGSSKNIQYF
TRBV6-2/TRBV6-3	TRBJ2-5	NA	NA	TGTGCCACCGCGGACGAAACAGGGTTCCAAGAGACCCAGTACTTC	CATADETGFQETQYF
TRBV27	TRBJ2-7	NA	NA	TGTGCCAGCAGCCATCCAGGAATTGCAGGCGAGCAGTACTTC	CASSHPGIAGEQYF
TRBV20-1	TRBJ2-5	NA	TRBD1	TGCAGTGCCCCGGGGCAGGGGGCATGGGAGACCCAGTACTTC	CSAPGQGAWETQYF
TRBV4-3	TRBJ1-1	NA	TRBD1	TGCGCCAGCAGCAGCAGGGGGTTTTCTGAAGCTTTCTTT	CASSSRGFSEAFF
TRBV20-1	TRBJ1-4	NA	TRBD1	TGCAGTGCTAGAGGACAGGGGGGTAATGAAAAACTGTTTTTT	CSARGQGGNEKLFF
TRBV12-3/TRBV12-4	TRBJ2-5	NA	NA	TGTGCCAGCAGTCTTAATCCCCTACAAGGGCCCCAGTACTTC	CASSLNPLQGPQYF
TRBV7-2	TRBJ1-1	few	NA	TGTGCCAGCAGCTTGAAACGGAACACTGAAGCTTTCTTT	CASSLKRNTEAFF
TRBV2	TRBJ1-4	few	TRBD1	TGTGCCAGCCGGGGGACAGGGGCCCTTGAAAAACTGTTTTTT	CASRGTGALEKLFF
TRBV11-3	TRBJ2-2	NA	NA	TGTGCCAGCAGCGCCGGGACCTCCGGGGAGCTGTTTTTT	CASSAGTSGELFF
TRBV9	TRBJ2-1	NA	TRBD1	TGTGCCAGCAGCGTAGCTACAGGGGGTGGTCGTGAGCAGTTCTTC	CASSVATGGGREQFF
TRBV6-9	TRBJ2-1	few	NA	TGTGCCAGCAGTTATCCGGGGACATCTGAGATATCCTACAATGAGCAGTTCTTC	CASSYPGTSEISYNEQFF
TRBV20-1	TRBJ1-5	NA	NA	TGCAGTGCTAGAGAGGACGGCGATAGCAATCAGCCCCAGCATTTT	CSAREDGDSNQPQHF
TRBV6-6	TRBJ2-7	many	NA	TGTGCCATTAGGGGGACATCCCAATACGAGCAGTACTTC	CAIRGTSQYEQYF
TRBV20-1	TRBJ1-1	NA	NA	TGCAGTGCCGAGGGCATTCAGAACACTGAAGCTTTCTTT	CSAEGIQNTEAFF
TRBV6-1	TRBJ2-1	NA	TRBD2	TGTGCCAGCAGTGGACTAGCGGAGTACAATGAGCAGTTCTTC	CASSGLAEYNEQFF
TRBV10-3	TRBJ2-1	NA	NA	TGTGCCATCAGTGAACCGGGTGGCTACAATGAGCAGTTCTTC	CAISEPGGYNEQFF
TRBV4-3	TRBJ2-5	NA	NA	TGCGCCAGCAGCCAAAGGGAATCGGGCGGGGAGTACCAAGAGACCCAGTACTTC	CASSQRESGGEYQETQYF
TRBV3-1	TRBJ2-7	NA	NA	TGTGCCAGCAGCCAAAGTCGCGAGCAGTACTTC	CASSQSREQYF
TRBV6-6	TRBJ2-7	NA	NA	TGTGCCAGCAGTTACGCAGGCCCTCCAAACGAGCAGTACTTC	CASSYAGPPNEQYF
TRBV28	TRBJ2-7	NA	NA	TGTGCCAGCAGTTTATACGAGGGGGTGGCCGAGCAGTACTTC	CASSLYEGVAEQYF
TRBV7-6	TRBJ2-3	NA	NA	TGTGCCAGCAGCCCCCGCCTAGCCGACTCTACAGATACGCAGTATTTT	CASSPRLADSTDTQYF
TRBV3-1	TRBJ2-1	NA	TRBD2	TGTGCCAGCAGCCAACGCGGGGGTGGGGAGAATGAGCAGTTCTTC	CASSQRGGGENEQFF
TRBV12-3/TRBV12-4	TRBJ2-2	NA	NA	TGTGCCAGCAGTTTAGGTTCCGGGATCCTTAACACCGGGGAGCTGTTTTTT	CASSLGSGILNTGELFF
TRBV18	TRBJ1-4	few	NA	TGTGCCAGCTCACCACCGGGCCAGCTCCAAGGGGATGAAAAACTGTTTTTT	CASSPPGQLQGDEKLFF
TRBV4-1	TRBJ2-3	many	NA	TGCGCCAGCAGCCAAGACGACACAGATACGCAGTATTTT	CASSQDDTDTQYF
TRBV3-1	TRBJ1-6	NA	TRBD1	TGTGCCAGCAGCGGGGGACAGTACAATTCACCCCTCCACTTT	CASSGGQYNSPLHF
TRBV2	TRBJ2-7	NA	TRBD1	TGTGCCAGCAGGGGACAGGGGCTCAGCTCCTACGAGCAGTACTTC	CASRGQGLSSYEQYF
TRBV7-7	TRBJ2-3	NA	NA	TGTGCTGGCAGCGTAGGGGGTACAGATACGCAGTATTTT	CAGSVGGTDTQYF